Listed here are 21 T cell receptor beta chains from one sample, sequenced in a study of shared clonotypes between healthy human individuals. The assay was immunoSEQ multiplex PCR, and TCRdb's table has in-frame clones only and misses some. The sample consists of 900,000 to 1,200,000 clones, 75% to 85% of them appearing once. What was sequenced was memory CD4+ T cells from PBMCs. The subset is: CD45RA-negative fraction. These receptors originate from a man between 18 and 35 years old in good health. Some clones in this sample may be carry-over from other donors' samples.

This clone was counted only a few times. V is TRBV7-9 and J is TRBJ1-2; D gene uncertain. This CDR3 spans 13 amino acids. The V and J ends lost 6 bases and 3 bases respectively, with 11 bases between them. Germline loops: CDR1 SEHNR, CDR2 FQNEAQ (reference sequence). In nucleotides, the CDR3 is TGTGCCAGCAGTTACAGTGGAGACTATGGCTACACCTTC. Encoded protein: CASSYSGDYGYTF.

The CDR3 reads CASSVPRDSFYTDTQYF. CDR3 DNA: TGTGCCAGCAGCGTCCCCCGGGACAGTTTTTACACAGATACGCAGTATTTT. The rearrangement uses TRBV9 and TRBJ2-3, with 7 bases fitting TRBD1. In germline, CDR1 is SGDLS, CDR2 YYNGEE. The CDR3 loop spans 17 amino acids. The V segment lost 2 bases and the J segment 2 bases; nucleotides outside the gene matches: 11.

The V gene is TRBV4-3, the J gene TRBJ2-2; 7 bases map to TRBD2. Germline V gene sequence: CDR1 LGHNA, CDR2 YSLEER. V gave up 4 bases and J gave up 6 bases; unmatched junction bases: 11. CDR3 length: 16 residues. CDR3 region: CASSPLLVAGAGELFF. In DNA form, the CDR3 reads TGCGCCAGCAGCCCCCTTTTGGTAGCGGGCGCCGGGGAGCTGTTTTTT.

The J gene is TRBJ1-4, the V gene TRBV5-6, with a weak D call TRBD1 (5 bases). Germline CDR1 and CDR2: SGHDT and YYEEEE. The V and J ends lost 2 bases and 5 bases respectively, with 10 bases between them. The CDR3 sequence is 14 residues long. The CDR3 loop reads CASSFRVTNEKLFF. CDR3 nucleotides: TGTGCCAGCAGCTTCAGGGTTACAAATGAAAAACTGTTTTTT.

Comment on this clone: Its ends do not fully match the called genes, so a read error is possible. The chain has TRBV7-9 and TRBJ1-2, with a possible D match to TRBD1 (5 bases). This CDR3 is 13 amino acids long. Germline assignment: CDR1 SEHNR and CDR2 FQNEAQ (reference sequence). Written as DNA, the CDR3 is TGTGCCAGCAGCCTCCGGGGCAGGGACGCTAAGGACTTC. It is translated as CASSLRGRDAKDF.

This clone has more than one count but fewer than ten. The chain uses TRBV7-2 and TRBJ1-5, with a tentative D call TRBD1 (5 bases). This CDR3 spans 14 amino acids. V was clipped by 1 base and J by 11 bases, with 15 bases between them. Germline CDR1 reads SGHTA; CDR2 reads FQGNSA. The CDR3 region has the DNA TGTGCCAGCAGCTTAGAGGCTAGGCAGGGAGCCCAGCATTTT. Encoded protein: CASSLEARQGAQHF.

This clone was counted many times. The chain couples TRBV6-1 to TRBJ2-2; 9 bases agree with TRBD2. CDR3 length: 14 amino acids. The germline V gene has CDR1 MNHNS and CDR2 SASEGT. V lost 9 bases, J lost 4 bases, and 6 bases stayed unmatched. CDR3 coding DNA: TGTGCCAGGGGTAGCGGGAGTGGCACCGGGGAGCTGTTTTTT. Protein sequence: CARGSGSGTGELFF.

The J gene is TRBJ1-2, the V gene TRBV27; no clear D. V shed 6 bases and J shed 0 bases, with 14 bases lying between them. CDR1 is MNHEY and CDR2 is SMNVEV in the germline V gene (reference sequence). The CDR3 spans 15 residues. The CDR3: CASSSDRLANYGYTF. The CDR3 nucleotides read TGTGCCAGCAGCTCGGACCGTTTAGCTAACTATGGCTACACCTTC.

The rearrangement uses TRBV25-1 and TRBJ2-5; 11 positions match TRBD2. Germline V gives CDR1 MGHDK, CDR2 SYGVNS. The CDR3 extends over 18 amino acids. V gave up 1 base and J gave up 0 bases; unmatched junction bases: 7. Here the CDR3 reads CASSELTSGSWYQETQYF. The CDR3 nucleotides are TGTGCCAGCAGTGAATTAACTAGCGGGAGTTGGTACCAAGAGACCCAGTACTTC.

This chain joins TRBV15 and TRBJ1-2; 7 nucleotides agree with TRBD1. V dropped 8 bases and J dropped 4; count of bases not matched to a gene: 7. This CDR3 is 13 amino acids long. CDR1 is LNHNV and CDR2 is YYDKDF in the germline V gene (reference sequence). Written as DNA, the CDR3 is TGTGCCACCCAGCAAGGGGACAGCTATGGCTACACCTTC. Encoded protein: CATQQGDSYGYTF.

The rearrangement joins TRBV5-8 to TRBJ2-2; D is unresolved. CDR3 length equals 15 residues. The V end lost 3 bases, the J end lost 2 bases, and 11 bases lay between the germline ends. Germline CDR1 SGHTS, CDR2 YDEGEE. DNA for the CDR3: TGTGCCAGCAGCTCGCAAAGGTTCAACACCGGGGAGCTGTTTTTT. Amino acids: CASSSQRFNTGELFF.

This chain links TRBV10-3 with TRBJ2-2, with D unclear. V was shortened by 8 bases and J by 1 base, with 11 bases between the two germline ends. CDR3 length equals 14 residues. CDR1 and CDR2 from the germline V gene are ENHRY and SYGVKD. The CDR3 loop reads CAIEKTRNTGELFF. The DNA of the CDR3 is TGTGCCATCGAAAAAACCAGGAACACCGGGGAGCTGTTTTTT.

The gene calls are TRBV19 and TRBJ1-5; weak D call: TRBD1 (5 bases). This CDR3 has 13 residues. Germline CDR1 LNHDA, CDR2 SQIVND (reference sequence). V was shortened by 7 bases and J by 7 bases, with 14 bases between the two germline ends. As DNA, the CDR3 is TGTGCCAGTAATCGTAGGGGTCAGCAGCCCCAGCATTTT. Translation gives CASNRRGQQPQHF.

The V and J genes are TRBV6-1 and TRBJ2-6; D ambiguous. Germline CDR1 MNHNS, CDR2 SASEGT. V lost 6 bases to trimming and J lost 3 bases, with 9 bases between them. The CDR3 spans 14 residues. The CDR3 region is CASRTPFGANVLTF. DNA for the CDR3: TGTGCCAGCAGGACCCCGTTTGGGGCCAACGTCCTGACTTTC.

The rearrangement links TRBV28 to TRBJ1-1; D uncertain. The CDR3 contains 13 residues. V lost 5 bases and J 4 bases, leaving 11 bases between the germline ends. Germline CDR1 is MDHEN and CDR2 is SYDVKM. Written as DNA, the CDR3 is TGTGCCAGCAGTCCGGGTCGGGGCACTGAAGCTTTCTTT. This codes for CASSPGRGTEAFF.

Comment on this clone: A far larger clone is only one base removed, so a read error is likely. V usage is TRBV12-5 and J usage is TRBJ2-1, with 12 bases aligning to TRBD2. Germline CDR1 is LGHNT and CDR2 is FRNRAP. The CDR3 is 16 residues long. J was trimmed by 4 bases and V by 5 bases; bases with no gene match: 6. The CDR3 DNA follows: TGTGCTAGTGGTCTTGGACTAGCGGGAAGGTACAATGAGCAGTTCTTC. This encodes CASGLGLAGRYNEQFF.

The V gene is TRBV2, the J gene TRBJ1-4; D remains ambiguous. The V and J ends lost 3 bases and 5 bases respectively, with 7 bases between them. The CDR3 spans 13 residues. Germline lookup yields CDR1 SNHLY and CDR2 FYNNEI. CDR3 bases: TGTGCCAGCAGTGATTGGAGGAATGAAAAACTGTTTTTT. It yields the protein CASSDWRNEKLFF.

This chain connects TRBV7-6 to TRBJ1-2; 10 positions agree with TRBD1. This CDR3 has 17 amino acids. CDR1 SGHVS and CDR2 FNYEAQ come from the germline V gene. J gave up 6 bases and V 0 bases, and 10 bases lay outside the gene matches. For the CDR3, the DNA is TGTGCCAGCAGCTTAGCCCCTGGGGGGGACAGGGGCGATGGCTACACCTTC. It yields the protein CASSLAPGGDRGDGYTF.

The V and J genes are TRBV5-1 and TRBJ2-3, with D perhaps matching TRBD2 (7 bases). V lost 4 bases to trimming and J lost 5 bases, with 17 bases between them. The CDR3 extends over 15 amino acids. Germline V CDR1 and CDR2: SGHRS, YFSETQ. As DNA, the CDR3 is TGCGCCAGCAGCCCGGGGGGCAGGGAGGGAGATACGCAGTATTTT. Its translation: CASSPGGREGDTQYF.

The chain has TRBV7-9 and TRBJ2-1, with TRBD2 identical over 9 bases. CDR1 and CDR2 from the germline V gene are SEHNR and FQNEAQ (reference sequence). V trimming: 5 bases; J trimming: 6 bases; junction bases outside the gene matches: 14. The CDR3 has 17 amino acids. The CDR3 bases are TGTGCCAGCAGCCCCGCGTGGGGGACTAGCATGGGCAATGAGCAGTTCTTC. Its protein product is CASSPAWGTSMGNEQFF.

J is TRBJ1-1 and V is TRBV10-3; the match to TRBD1 covers 8 bases. Germline CDR1 ENHRY, CDR2 SYGVKD. The CDR3 extends over 13 amino acids. Losses at the gene ends were 5 bases for V and 5 bases for J; bases not matched to a gene: 4. CDR3 bases: TGTGCCATCAGTACCGGACAGGGTACTGAAGCTTTCTTT. Translating gives CAISTGQGTEAFF.